The 27 T cell receptor beta chains given below trace back to one sample, sequenced in a study of tumor and adjacent non-tumor tissue in lung cancer. TCRbeta libraries were built with three rounds of nested PCR, modified from ARM-PCR. TCRdb reanalysed the multiplex PCR reads using MiXCR and keeps one entry per CDR3 protein. The repertoire consists of roughly 70,000 distinct CDR3 sequences, with nearly 70% occurring once and the leading ten covering 25% to 35%. RNA was extracted from bulk tissue without any cell sorting. This non-tumor lung sample came from over 3 cm beyond the tumor edge. The sequenced sample consisted of distant non-tumor lung tissue. The source is a woman between 50 and 59 years old with non-small cell lung cancer.

The chain joins TRBV6-1 to TRBJ2-7; D is undetermined. This CDR3 spans 13 amino acids. Germline V lookup: CDR1 MNHNS, CDR2 SASEGT. V was trimmed by 2 bases and J by 13 bases, leaving 18 bases between them. The CDR3, as DNA: TGTGCCAGCAGTGAATGGGAAGGAGAGAGGTCTTACTTC. Translation: CASSEWEGERSYF.

This clonotype was seen just once. The CDR3 ends on some other residue instead of the conserved phenylalanine or tryptophan, so this is likely a read error. The J gene is TRBJ2-5, the V gene TRBV11-2; D could derive from TRBD1 or TRBD2 (5 bases each). Germline assignment: CDR1 SGHAT and CDR2 FQNNGV. The CDR3 runs 13 residues. The V end lost 9 bases, the J end lost 3 bases, and 14 bases lay between the germline ends. The CDR3 DNA sequence: TGTGCCAGTAGGGTCGGGGCTAAAGAGACCCAGTACCTC. As protein: CASRVGAKETQYL.

This clonotype was observed many times. The V and J genes are TRBV20-1 and TRBJ1-1, with 7 bases identical to TRBD1. This CDR3 spans 10 amino acids. Germline V gives CDR1 DFQATT, CDR2 SNEGSKA (reference sequence). Germline trimming cut 5 bases from V and 12 bases from J; bases unmatched to any gene: 6. The CDR3 coding sequence is TGCAGTGCTGAGACAGGGAAATCTTTCTTT. Translating it yields CSAETGKSFF.

Many counts were recorded for this clonotype. V gene TRBV7-8 combines with J gene TRBJ2-6; TRBD1 agrees at 8 bases. CDR3 length equals 17 residues. The trim removed 8 bases at V and 0 bases at J, leaving 9 bases unmatched. Germline V gene lookup returns CDR1 SGHVS and CDR2 FQNEAQ. CDR3: CASSRGLGSSGANVLTF. The DNA for the CDR3 is TGTGCCAGCTCCAGGGGGCTCGGCAGCTCTGGGGCCAACGTCCTGACTTTC.

This clonotype was recorded a few times. The CDR3 coding sequence is TGTGCTTCGACCGAGCCCCTAGGGGGCTACACCTTC. Its translation: CASTEPLGGYTF. The chain joins TRBV28 to TRBJ1-2; no reliable D call. The CDR3 is 12 amino acids. Germline V CDR1 and CDR2: MDHEN, SYDVKM.

A remark on this clonotype: Because it lacks the conserved phenylalanine or tryptophan at the end, this CDR3 is likely a read error. V gene TRBV11-1 combines with J gene TRBJ2-7, with a tentative D call TRBD2 (5 bases). The V gene lost 5 bases and the J gene lost 3 bases, with 17 bases spanning the gap. The CDR3 spans 15 residues. CDR1 and CDR2 from the germline V gene are SGHAT and FQDESV (reference sequence). The CDR3 loop reads CASSPVAAEIYEQYY. CDR3 bases: TGTGCCAGCAGCCCCGTGGCAGCGGAAATCTACGAGCAGTACTAC.

About this clonotype itself: A much larger clone sits a single nucleotide away, making a read error possible. This CDR3 fails to terminate in the conserved phenylalanine or tryptophan, so it likely reflects a read error. This rearrangement joins TRBV20-1 to TRBJ1-2; no firm D call. CDR1 and CDR2 from the germline V gene are DFQATT and SNEGSKA (reference sequence). V was clipped by 7 bases and J by 5 bases, with 17 bases between them. The CDR3 loop spans 13 amino acids. Here the CDR3 reads CSGVTAGGYGYTI. The CDR3 DNA reads TGCAGTGGGGTTACGGCAGGTGGATATGGCTACACCATC.

The chain couples TRBV29-1 to TRBJ2-5; TRBD2 aligns across 10 bases. From germline, CDR1 is SQVTM and CDR2 ANQGSEA. This CDR3 spans 16 amino acids. V lost 4 bases, J lost 5 bases, and 13 bases stayed unmatched. As DNA, the CDR3 is TGCAGCGTTGCGATCAACAGCGGGAGGGGTGTGGAGACCCAGTACTTC. Residues: CSVAINSGRGVETQYF.

Worth noting for this clonotype: The junction differs from germline at one of its ends, possibly a read error. The chain has TRBV11-1 and TRBJ1-1, with D unresolved. The CDR3 is 14 amino acids. In germline, CDR1 is SGHAT, CDR2 FQDESV (reference sequence). In nucleotides, the CDR3 is TGTGCCAGTAGCCCGAAGGAGTTGAATACTGAAGCTTTCTTT. This sequence encodes CASSPKELNTEAFF.

Of note for this clonotype: A much more abundant neighbour one base away suggests this may be a read error. The gene calls are TRBV6-1 and TRBJ2-5; no clear D gene. Germline lookup yields CDR1 MNHNS and CDR2 SASEGT. V lost 1 base, J lost 3 bases, and 9 bases lay in between. The CDR3 spans 14 residues. CDR3 DNA: TGTGCCAGCAGTGAAGGATCGGATAAAGAGACCCAGTACTTC. It yields the protein CASSEGSDKETQYF.

For this clonotype: Possible read error: a much larger clone is one base away. V and J are TRBV4-1 and TRBJ2-1; TRBD1 matches 10 bases. The germline V gene encodes CDR1 MGHRA and CDR2 YSYEKL. This CDR3 region has 14 residues. CDR3 protein: CTSSQGQGTHEQFF. CDR3 nucleotide sequence: TGCACCAGCAGCCAGGGACAGGGGACGCATGAGCAGTTCTTC.

Note on this clonotype: A clone one base away is much larger, so this may be a read error. The V call is TRBV7-6, the J call TRBJ2-6, with D perhaps TRBD2 (5 bases). CDR1 and CDR2 (germline): SGHVS, FNYEAQ. CDR3 length equals 18 residues. V was pared by 1 base and J by 2 bases, with 15 bases between. As DNA, the CDR3 is TGTGCCAGCAGCTTAGAAGTGGAGGAGGCGGCTGGGGCCAACGTCCTGACTTTC. It translates to CASSLEVEEAAGANVLTF.

This clonotype was observed a few times. Possible read error: a much larger clone is one base away. The V call is TRBV4-2, the J call TRBJ1-2; unclear D gene. This CDR3 region has 14 residues. With 4 bases removed from V and 3 bases from J, the gap between germline ends came to 12 bases. Germline lookup yields CDR1 LGHNA and CDR2 YNFKEQ. The CDR3 sequence: CASSPGLGDYGYTF. CDR3 coding DNA: TGTGCCAGCAGCCCAGGACTGGGAGACTATGGCTACACCTTC.

As for this clonotype: Given the absence of the conserved phenylalanine or tryptophan at the CDR3 end, a read error is likely. The CDR3, as DNA: TGTGCCAGCAGCTCACATATGGATAAGGAGACCCAGTACTTA. Encoded protein: CASSSHMDKETQYL. This chain links TRBV11-1 with TRBJ2-5; no firm D call. CDR1 is SGHAT, CDR2 FQDESV, per germline (reference sequence). Trimming took off 4 bases at V and 5 bases at J, with 14 bases between the two ends. This CDR3 is built from 14 residues.

In regard to this clonotype: A clone one base away is much larger, so this may be a read error. The chain carries TRBV5-4 and TRBJ2-1; D remains unclear. V lost 4 bases to trimming and J lost 4 bases, with 15 bases between them. The CDR3 runs 15 residues. Germline V gives CDR1 SGHNT, CDR2 YYREEE (reference sequence). CDR3 coding DNA: TGTGCCAGCAGCACTGACATCGGGTCGTACAATGAGCAGTTCTTC. Protein product: CASSTDIGSYNEQFF.

This clonotype was observed many times. The CDR3 loop is CASSSETLMNTEAFF. CDR3 DNA sequence: TGTGCCAGCAGCTCCGAAACACTCATGAACACTGAAGCTTTCTTT. The chain links TRBV7-8 to TRBJ1-1, with unresolved D. V lost 4 bases and J lost 0, with 12 bases in between. This CDR3 region has 15 residues. Per the germline V gene, CDR1 is SGHVS and CDR2 is FQNEAQ.

The chain recombines TRBV11-2 with TRBJ2-6; possible D gene TRBD2, 6 bases. There are 13 residues in the CDR3. The germline V gene encodes CDR1 SGHAT and CDR2 FQNNGV. V lost 2 bases and J 8 bases, leaving 7 bases between the germline ends. The CDR3 region is CASSLCGTNVLTF. The DNA for the CDR3 is TGTGCCAGCAGCTTATGCGGGACCAACGTCCTGACTTTC.

J is TRBJ2-7 and V is TRBV20-1; D is unresolved. V dropped 7 bases and J dropped 4 bases, with 20 bases sitting between them. The germline V gene has CDR1 DFQATT and CDR2 SNEGSKA (reference sequence). This CDR3 region has 14 residues. The CDR3 here is CSVHIAVGTYEQYF. The DNA of the CDR3 is TGCAGTGTCCATATAGCCGTGGGTACATACGAGCAGTACTTC.

The chain couples TRBV24-1 to TRBJ2-1, with 7 bases aligning to TRBD2. In germline, CDR1 is KGHDR, CDR2 SFDVKD. J was trimmed by 2 bases and V by 6 bases; bases with no gene match: 9. This CDR3 is built from 16 residues. As DNA, the CDR3 is TGTGCCACCAGTAATTGGGGGGGGAGGACCTACAATGAGCAGTTCTTC. Its protein product is CATSNWGGRTYNEQFF.

CDR3 in amino acids: CASSYSVWVLADLDKNIQYF. For the CDR3, the DNA is TGTGCCAGCAGTTACTCAGTCTGGGTCTTAGCGGATCTAGACAAAAACATTCAGTACTTC. V gene TRBV6-6 combines with J gene TRBJ2-4; a weak D match, TRBD2 (6 bases). Germline-derived CDR1 and CDR2 are MNHNY and SVGAGI (reference sequence). The CDR3 extends over 20 amino acids. V lost 0 bases to trimming and J lost 3 bases, with 24 bases between them.

Notes on this clonotype: Given the absence of the conserved phenylalanine or tryptophan at the CDR3 end, a read error is likely. This sequence joins TRBV11-2 and TRBJ2-1, with D tentatively TRBD1 (6 bases). The CDR3 consists of 15 residues. Germline assignment: CDR1 SGHAT and CDR2 FQNNGV. The CDR3 sequence: CANSLGALGYNEQFL. CDR3 nucleotide sequence: TGTGCCAACAGCTTGGGGGCACTGGGTTACAATGAGCAGTTCCTC.

The table lists this clonotype with many counts. The chain links TRBV5-6 to TRBJ2-7; D perhaps matches TRBD2 (6 bases). V lost 1 base and J 5 bases, leaving 13 bases between the germline ends. The germline V gene encodes CDR1 SGHDT and CDR2 YYEEEE. This CDR3 comprises 14 residues. The CDR3 DNA reads TGTGCCAGCAGCTTGTGGGGGAGGTTCCACGAGCAGTACTTC. Its protein is CASSLWGRFHEQYF.

This chain joins TRBV11-2 and TRBJ2-1; D uncertain. V dropped 4 bases and J dropped 13 bases, with 17 bases sitting between them. The CDR3 length is 13 residues. CDR1 is SGHAT, CDR2 FQNNGV, per germline. The CDR3 here is CASSSEWAADQFF. In DNA, the CDR3 is TGTGCCAGCAGCTCAGAGTGGGCAGCCGATCAGTTCTTC.

The chain links TRBV12-3 or TRBV12-4 to TRBJ2-7; 9 bases are shared with TRBD2. The CDR3 totals 14 residues. Written as DNA, the CDR3 is TGTACAAGCAGTTTGATTAGCGGGAGCTACGAGCAGTACTTC. Residues: CTSSLISGSYEQYF.

This clonotype has ten or more counts. The V call is TRBV6-2 or TRBV6-3, the J call TRBJ1-5; D unresolved. Per the germline V gene, CDR1 is MNHEY and CDR2 is SVGEGT. CDR3 length equals 13 residues. V lost 5 bases to trimming and J lost 7 bases, with 12 bases between them. In DNA form, the CDR3 reads TGTGCCAGCAGTACGAAGGGTCAGCAGCCCCAGCATTTT. Translation: CASSTKGQQPQHF.

Points on this clonotype: A read error may explain this, as a much larger clone is one base away. The conserved final phenylalanine or tryptophan is absent from the CDR3, which likely points to a read error. The V and J genes are TRBV4-2 and TRBJ2-3; 13 bases align to TRBD2. CDR3 length: 16 residues. Germline CDR1 reads LGHNA; CDR2 reads YNFKEQ. The CDR3 sequence: CASSRTSGSGTETQYI. DNA for the CDR3: TGTGCCAGCAGCCGGACTAGCGGGAGCGGGACAGAAACGCAGTATATT.

Worth noting for this clonotype: One end of the junction does not line up with germline, which may come from a read error. This chain connects TRBV11-2 to TRBJ2-3; 10 bases line up with TRBD2. The CDR3 loop spans 14 amino acids. The V gene's germline CDR1 is SGHAT and CDR2 FQNNGV. The CDR3 here is CDSSIMLAGEWQYF. In DNA form, the CDR3 reads TGTGACAGCAGCATAATGCTAGCGGGAGAATGGCAATATTTT.